This T cell receptor (beta chain) derives from a study of OX40 agonist ivuxolimab in advanced cancers. Study-wide background: Clinicians treated patients with ivuxolimab, an agonistic anti-OX40 (CD134) antibody. Partial responses were achieved by three patients: one hepatocellular carcinoma, two cutaneous melanoma. Age averaged 60 years (range about 23 to 80), and 80% to 90% were male.

A remark on this clone: What it binds is not known.

Generated by immunoSEQ multiplex PCR, the TCRdb table keeps only in-frame clones and is missing some. The sample gives approximately 90,000 clones, approximately 88% of which show up once; over 1.2% is in the top ten. V gave up 5 bases and J gave up 0 bases, with 10 bases separating them. The germline V gene encodes CDR1 SGHVS and CDR2 FQNEAQ. This CDR3 has 14 residues. Study-wide results and caveats: Clonal expansion from baseline to week 6 occurred in both CD4+ and CD8+ T cells.

The sample was CD4+ or CD8+ T cells sorted from blood, taken in a trial of the OX40 agonist ivuxolimab. The rearrangement uses TRBV7-8 and TRBJ1-1; D remains unclear. The clonotype comes from an adult with an advanced solid tumor such as melanoma, head and neck, liver or kidney cancer. In nucleotides, the CDR3 is TGTGCCAGCAGCCTCCAGCCCCTGAACACTGAAGCTTTCTTT. Encoded protein: CASSLQPLNTEAFF.